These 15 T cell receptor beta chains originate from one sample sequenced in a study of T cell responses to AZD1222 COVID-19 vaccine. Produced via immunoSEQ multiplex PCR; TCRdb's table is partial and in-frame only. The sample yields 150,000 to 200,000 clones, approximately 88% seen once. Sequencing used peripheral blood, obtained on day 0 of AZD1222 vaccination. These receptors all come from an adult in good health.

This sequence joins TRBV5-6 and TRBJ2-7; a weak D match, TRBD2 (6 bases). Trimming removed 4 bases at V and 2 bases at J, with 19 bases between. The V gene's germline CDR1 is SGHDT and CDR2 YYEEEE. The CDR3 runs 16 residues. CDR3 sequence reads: CASSTPVGRKTYEQYF. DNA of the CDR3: TGTGCCAGCAGCACCCCGGTTGGGAGGAAGACCTACGAGCAGTACTTC.

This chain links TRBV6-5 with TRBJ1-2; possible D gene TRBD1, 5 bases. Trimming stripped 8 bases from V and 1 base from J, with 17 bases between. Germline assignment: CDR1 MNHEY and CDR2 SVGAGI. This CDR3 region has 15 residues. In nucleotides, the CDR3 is TGTGCCAGCCAGGCGGGGGTTAACATTAACTATGGCTACACCTTC. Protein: CASQAGVNINYGYTF.

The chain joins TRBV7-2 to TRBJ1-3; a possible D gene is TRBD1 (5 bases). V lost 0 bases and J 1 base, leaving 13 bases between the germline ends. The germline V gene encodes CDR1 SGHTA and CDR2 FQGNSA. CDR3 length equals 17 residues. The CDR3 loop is CASSLAVPGRSGNTIYF. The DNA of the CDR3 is TGTGCCAGCAGCTTAGCTGTACCAGGGAGATCTGGAAACACCATATATTTT.

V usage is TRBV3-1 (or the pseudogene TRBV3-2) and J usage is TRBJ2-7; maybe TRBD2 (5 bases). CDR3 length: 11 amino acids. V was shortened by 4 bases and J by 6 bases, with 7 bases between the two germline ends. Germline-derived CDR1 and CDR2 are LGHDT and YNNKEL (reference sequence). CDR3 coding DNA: TGTGCCAGCAGCCCCCGGGGCGAGCAGTACTTC. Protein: CASSPRGEQYF.

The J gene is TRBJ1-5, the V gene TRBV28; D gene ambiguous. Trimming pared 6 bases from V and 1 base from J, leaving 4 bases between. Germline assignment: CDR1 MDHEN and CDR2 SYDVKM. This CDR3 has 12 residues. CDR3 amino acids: CASRDSNQPQHF. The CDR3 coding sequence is TGTGCCAGCAGGGACAGCAATCAGCCCCAGCATTTT. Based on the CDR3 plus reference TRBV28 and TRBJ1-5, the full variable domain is DVKVTQSSRYLVKRTGEKVFLECVQDMDHENMFWYRQDPGLGLRLIYFSYDVKMKEKGDIPEGYSVSREKKERFSLILESASTNQTSMYLCASRDSNQPQHFGDGTRLSIL.

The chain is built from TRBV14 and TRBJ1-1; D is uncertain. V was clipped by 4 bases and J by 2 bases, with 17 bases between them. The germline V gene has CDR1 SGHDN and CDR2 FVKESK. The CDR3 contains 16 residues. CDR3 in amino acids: CASSPTVTEFNTEAFF. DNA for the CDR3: TGTGCCAGCAGCCCGACCGTTACTGAATTCAACACTGAAGCTTTCTTT.

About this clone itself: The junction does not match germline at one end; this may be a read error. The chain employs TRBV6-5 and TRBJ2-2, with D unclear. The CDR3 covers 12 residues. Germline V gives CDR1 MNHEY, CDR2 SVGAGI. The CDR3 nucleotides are TGTGCCAGCAGTCAGAACCCCGGGGAGCTGTTTTTT. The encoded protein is CASSQNPGELFF.

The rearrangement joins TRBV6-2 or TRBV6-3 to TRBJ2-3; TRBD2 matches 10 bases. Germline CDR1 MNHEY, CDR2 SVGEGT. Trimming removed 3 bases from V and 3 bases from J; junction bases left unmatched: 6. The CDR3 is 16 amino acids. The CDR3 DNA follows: TGTGCCAGCAGTTATCCTAGCGGGAGAGCAACAGATACGCAGTATTTT. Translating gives CASSYPSGRATDTQYF.

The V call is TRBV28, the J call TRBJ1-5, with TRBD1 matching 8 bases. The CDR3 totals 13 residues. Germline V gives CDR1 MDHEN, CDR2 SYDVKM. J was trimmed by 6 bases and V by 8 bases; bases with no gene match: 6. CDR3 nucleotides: TGTGCCAGCTCAGGGGGCGCAGGTCAGCCCCAGCATTTT. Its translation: CASSGGAGQPQHF.

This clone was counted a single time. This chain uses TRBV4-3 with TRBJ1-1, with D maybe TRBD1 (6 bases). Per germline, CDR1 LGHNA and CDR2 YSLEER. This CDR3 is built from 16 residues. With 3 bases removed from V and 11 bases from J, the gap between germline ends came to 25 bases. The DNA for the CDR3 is TGCGCCAGCAGCCAGACCGCGGACAGCCTTGGTGCCGGGGCTTTCTTT. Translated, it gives CASSQTADSLGAGAFF.

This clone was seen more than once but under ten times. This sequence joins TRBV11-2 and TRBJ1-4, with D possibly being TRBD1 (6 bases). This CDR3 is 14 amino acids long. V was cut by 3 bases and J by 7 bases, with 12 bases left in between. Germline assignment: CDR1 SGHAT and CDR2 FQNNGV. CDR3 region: CASSLGAPREKLFF. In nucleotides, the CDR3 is TGTGCCAGCAGCTTGGGGGCGCCCCGTGAAAAACTGTTTTTT. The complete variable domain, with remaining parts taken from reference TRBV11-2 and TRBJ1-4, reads EAGVAQSPRYKIIEKRQSVAFWCNPISGHATLYWYQQILGQGPKLLIQFQNNGVVDDSQLPKDRFSAERLKGVDSTLKIQPAKLEDSAVYLCASSLGAPREKLFFGSGTQLSVL.

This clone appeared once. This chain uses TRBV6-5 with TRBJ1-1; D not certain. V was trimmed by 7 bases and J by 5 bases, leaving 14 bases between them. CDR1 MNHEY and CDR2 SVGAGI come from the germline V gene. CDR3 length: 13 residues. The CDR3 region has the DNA TGTGCCAGCACACGGGTAGATGGGACTGAAGCTTTCTTT. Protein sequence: CASTRVDGTEAFF.

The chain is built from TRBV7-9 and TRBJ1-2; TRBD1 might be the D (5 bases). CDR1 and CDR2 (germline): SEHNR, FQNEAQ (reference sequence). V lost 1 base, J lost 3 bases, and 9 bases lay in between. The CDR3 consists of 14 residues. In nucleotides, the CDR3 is TGTGCCAGCAGCTTAGGACAGTTTGACTATGGCTACACCTTC. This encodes CASSLGQFDYGYTF.

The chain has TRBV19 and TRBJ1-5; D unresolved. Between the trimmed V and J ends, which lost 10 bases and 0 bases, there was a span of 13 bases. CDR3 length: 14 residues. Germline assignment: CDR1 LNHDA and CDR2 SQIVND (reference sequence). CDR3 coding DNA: TGTGCCATTTCCGAGGCGGGTAGCAATCAGCCCCAGCATTTT. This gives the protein CAISEAGSNQPQHF.

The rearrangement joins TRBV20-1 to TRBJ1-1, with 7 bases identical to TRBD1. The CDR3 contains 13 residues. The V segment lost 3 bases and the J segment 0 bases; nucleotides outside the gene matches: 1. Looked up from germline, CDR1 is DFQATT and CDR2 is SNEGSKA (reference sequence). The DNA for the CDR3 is TGCAGTGCTAGTGACAGGGTGAACACTGAAGCTTTCTTT. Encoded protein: CSASDRVNTEAFF.